This T cell receptor beta chain stems from a study of regulatory T cells in long-lasting Graves disease. There are many counts of this clonotype. Libraries of TCR beta came from iRepertoire HTBI primers plus Arm-PCR of CDR3 regions. Each CDR3 protein gets one entry after TCRdb re-called the multiplex PCR reads with MiXCR. The table has 550,000 to 650,000 distinct CDR3 sequences, roughly a sixth seen once. Time point reported: newly diagnosed GD, antithyroid drugs for less than 3 months. Scientists built the TCR library using RNA that was extracted from PBMCs. CDR3 length: 15 residues. The ends were cut back, 6 bases at V and 0 bases at J, with 18 bases in the middle. Germline CDR1 SQVTM, CDR2 ANQGSEA. A further study also used this sample, focusing on T cells in Graves' hyperthyroidism and ophthalmopathy. This second report adds: Carried out on the TCR CDR3, a first-round RT-PCR used the HTBI primer set.

The rearrangement links TRBV29-1 to TRBJ2-7; the D gene is possibly TRBD1 (5 bases). This TCR was sampled from a man younger than 30 with Graves disease. The sequencing here drew on peripheral blood mononuclear cells (PBMCs), taken at new diagnosis, from a patient treated with antithyroid drugs. The CDR3, as DNA: TGCAGCGTCGCTATCCCAGGGCTGGGCTCCTACGAGCAGTACTTC. As protein: CSVAIPGLGSYEQYF.